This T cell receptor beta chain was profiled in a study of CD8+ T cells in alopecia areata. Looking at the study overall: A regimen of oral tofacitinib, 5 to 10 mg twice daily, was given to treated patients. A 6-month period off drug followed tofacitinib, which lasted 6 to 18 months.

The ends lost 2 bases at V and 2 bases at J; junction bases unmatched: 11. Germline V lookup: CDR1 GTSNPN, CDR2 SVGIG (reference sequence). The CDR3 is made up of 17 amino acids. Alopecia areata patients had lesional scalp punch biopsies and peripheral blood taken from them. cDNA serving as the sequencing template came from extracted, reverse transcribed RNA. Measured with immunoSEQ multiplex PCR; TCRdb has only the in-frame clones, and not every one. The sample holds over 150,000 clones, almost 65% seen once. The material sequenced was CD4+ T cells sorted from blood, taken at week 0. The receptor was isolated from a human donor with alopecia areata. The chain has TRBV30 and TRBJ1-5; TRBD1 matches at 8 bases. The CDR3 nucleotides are TGTGCCTGGAGTACCGGGACAGGACTCGGGGGCAATCAGCCCCAGCATTTT. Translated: CAWSTGTGLGGNQPQHF.